This paragraph covers one TCR beta chain sequence. Its antigen specificity is not known. The input lacks base qualities; no much larger clone sits a single base away. From the cysteine up to the phenylalanine, the CDR3 has a length of 14 residues. CDR3 DNA only is kept here, 42 bases in frame from base 1. The germline V gene (reference sequence) gives CDR1 as DFQATT and CDR2 as SNEGSKA. After removal of 5 bases from V and 5 bases from J, the junction retains 10 bases not matched to a gene. The record originates from a study of CD4 T cell repertoires and nickel (dated by TCRdb to 2020 to 2022). Library construction relied on RT-PCR. The listed sequencing device is Illumina MiSeq. Clones were called with MiXCR by TCRdb after fastp trimmed the public reads at Q25, and only in-frame beta chains were retained. Rows are unified per CDR3 protein, each entry keeping the most common DNA and genes. The sample contains more than 300 distinct CDR3 sequences, around 42% of them found a single time. The ten biggest clones cover 25% to 30% of the sample.

The sequence was obtained from a human donor in a nickel allergy study, with or without nickel allergy (not recorded which). It is not recorded whether this sample comes from one donor or several. The sample consisted of CD4+ T cells from blood, not recorded whether cultured. The sequence joins TRBV20-1 to TRBJ2-5; 8 central nucleotides agree with TRBD2. The CDR3 loop reads CSAPPGGGFETQYF. The nucleotide sequence reads as follows: TGCAGTGCTCCCCCCGGCGGGGGGTTTGAGACCCAGTACTTC.